The clone carrying this T cell receptor beta chain was seen repeatedly, ten times or more. TCRdb called the RACE reads again in MiXCR, with one record for every CDR3 protein. Of tens of thousands of distinct CDR3 sequences listed, about 9.4% are singletons. Germline lookup yields CDR1 MNHNY and CDR2 SVGAGI (reference sequence). V was pared by 2 bases and J by 1 base, with 5 bases between. This CDR3 contains 13 residues. The data are from a study of human T cells and chemical hapten exposure. The overall study: Throughout a study of 20 to 25 weeks, patients underwent weekly scalp administration of diphenylcyclopropenone doses.

As for time point: pre-sensitization, week 0. Treatment denoted: therapeutic diphenylcyclopropenone sensitization with weekly scalp DPC. The authors extracted total RNA from unfractionated whole blood. The rearrangement links TRBV6-6 to TRBJ1-1; D unclear. The receptor was isolated from a man aged 50-59 years with alopecia areata. Some clones in this sample may be carry-over from other donors' samples. Source: whole blood, taken in connection with sensitization to the hapten diphenylcyclopropenone (DPC). The CDR3 here is CASSYLENTEAFF. The DNA of the CDR3 is TGTGCCAGCAGTTACCTGGAGAACACTGAAGCTTTCTTT.